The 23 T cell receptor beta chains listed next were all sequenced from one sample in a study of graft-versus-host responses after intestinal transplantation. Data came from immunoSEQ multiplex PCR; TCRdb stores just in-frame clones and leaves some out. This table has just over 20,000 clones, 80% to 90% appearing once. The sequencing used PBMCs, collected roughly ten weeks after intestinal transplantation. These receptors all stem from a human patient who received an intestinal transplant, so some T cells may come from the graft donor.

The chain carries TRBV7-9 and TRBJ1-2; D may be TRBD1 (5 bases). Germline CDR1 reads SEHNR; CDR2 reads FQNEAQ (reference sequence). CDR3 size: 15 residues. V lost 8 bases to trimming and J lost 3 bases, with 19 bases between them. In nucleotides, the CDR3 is TGTGCCAGCGGAGACCCTTCAGGGAGTGACTATGGCTACACCTTC. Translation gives CASGDPSGSDYGYTF.

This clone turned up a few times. The CDR3 spells CASRRPGSSYEQYF. DNA for the CDR3: TGCGCCAGCAGACGACCAGGGAGCTCCTACGAGCAGTACTTC. V gene TRBV10-2 combines with J gene TRBJ2-7; D may correspond to TRBD1 or TRBD2 (5 bases each). This CDR3 spans 14 amino acids. The germline V gene has CDR1 WSHSY and CDR2 SAAADI. Trimming took off 6 bases at V and 0 bases at J, with 12 bases between the two ends.

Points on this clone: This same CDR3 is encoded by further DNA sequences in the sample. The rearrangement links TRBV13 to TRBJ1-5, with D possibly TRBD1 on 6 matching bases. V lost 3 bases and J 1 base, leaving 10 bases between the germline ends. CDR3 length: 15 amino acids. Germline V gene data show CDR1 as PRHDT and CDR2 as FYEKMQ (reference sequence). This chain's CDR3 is CASSLGRGSNQPQHF. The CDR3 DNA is TGTGCCAGCAGCTTGGGCAGGGGAAGCAATCAGCCCCAGCATTTT.

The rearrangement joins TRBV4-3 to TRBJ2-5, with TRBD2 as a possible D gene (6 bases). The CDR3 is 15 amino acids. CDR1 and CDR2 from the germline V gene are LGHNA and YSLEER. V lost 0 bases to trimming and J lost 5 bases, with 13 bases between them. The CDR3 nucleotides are TGCGCCAGCAGCCAAGAAGTCGGTGGAGGGGAGACCCAGTACTTC. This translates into CASSQEVGGGETQYF.

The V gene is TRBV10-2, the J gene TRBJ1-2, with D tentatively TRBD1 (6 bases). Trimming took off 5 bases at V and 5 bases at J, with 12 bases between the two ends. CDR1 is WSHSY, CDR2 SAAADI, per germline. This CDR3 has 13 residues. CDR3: CASSSLQGYGYTF. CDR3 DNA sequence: TGCGCCAGCAGTTCGTTACAGGGATATGGCTACACCTTC.

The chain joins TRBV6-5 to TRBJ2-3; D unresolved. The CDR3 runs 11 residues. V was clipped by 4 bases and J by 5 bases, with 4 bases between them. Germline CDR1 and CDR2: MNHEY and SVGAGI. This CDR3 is CASSSGDTQYF. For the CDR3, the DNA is TGTGCCAGCAGTTCCGGAGATACGCAGTATTTT.

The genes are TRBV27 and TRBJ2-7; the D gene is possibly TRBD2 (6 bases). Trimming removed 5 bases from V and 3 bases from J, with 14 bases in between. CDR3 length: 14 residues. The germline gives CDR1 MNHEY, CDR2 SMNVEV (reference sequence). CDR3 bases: TGTGCCAGCAGTCAAATCTCCGGGGGCTACGAGCAGTACTTC. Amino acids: CASSQISGGYEQYF.

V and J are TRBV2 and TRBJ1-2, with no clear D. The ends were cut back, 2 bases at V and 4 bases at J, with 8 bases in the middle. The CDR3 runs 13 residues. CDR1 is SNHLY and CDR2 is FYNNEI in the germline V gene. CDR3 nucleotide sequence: TGTGCCAGCAGTGAACCCAGGCTCTATGGCTACACCTTC. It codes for CASSEPRLYGYTF.

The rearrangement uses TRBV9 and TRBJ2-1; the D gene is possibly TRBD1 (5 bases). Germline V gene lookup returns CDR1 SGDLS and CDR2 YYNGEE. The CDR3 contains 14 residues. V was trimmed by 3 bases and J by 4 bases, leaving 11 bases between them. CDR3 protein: CASSAVDSYNEQFF. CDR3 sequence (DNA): TGTGCCAGCAGCGCCGTCGACAGTTACAATGAGCAGTTCTTC.

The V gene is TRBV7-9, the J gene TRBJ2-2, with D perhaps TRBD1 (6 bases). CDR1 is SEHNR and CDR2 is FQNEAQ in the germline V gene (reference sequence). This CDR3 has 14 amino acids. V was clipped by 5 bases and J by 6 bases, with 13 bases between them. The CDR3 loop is CASSPDRSPGELFF. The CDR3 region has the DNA TGTGCCAGCAGCCCCGACAGGTCCCCCGGGGAGCTGTTTTTT.

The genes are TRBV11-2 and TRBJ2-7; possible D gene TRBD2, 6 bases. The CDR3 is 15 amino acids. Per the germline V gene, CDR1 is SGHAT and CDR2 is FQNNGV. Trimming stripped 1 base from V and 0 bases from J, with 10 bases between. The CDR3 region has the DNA TGTGCCAGCAGCTTAGTCGGGGGAAGCTCCTACGAGCAGTACTTC. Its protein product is CASSLVGGSSYEQYF.

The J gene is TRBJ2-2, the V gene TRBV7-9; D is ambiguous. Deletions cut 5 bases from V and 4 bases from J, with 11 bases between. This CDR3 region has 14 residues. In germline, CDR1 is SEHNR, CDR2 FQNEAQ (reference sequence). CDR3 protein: CASSPFYLTGELFF. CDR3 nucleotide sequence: TGTGCCAGCAGCCCTTTCTACCTCACCGGGGAGCTGTTTTTT.

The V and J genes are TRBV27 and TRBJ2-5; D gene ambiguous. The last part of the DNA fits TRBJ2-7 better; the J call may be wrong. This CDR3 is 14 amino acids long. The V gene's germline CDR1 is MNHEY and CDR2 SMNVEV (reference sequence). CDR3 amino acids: CASSLLPSSYEQYF. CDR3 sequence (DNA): TGTGCCAGCAGTTTATTGCCGAGCTCCTACGAGCAGTACTTC.

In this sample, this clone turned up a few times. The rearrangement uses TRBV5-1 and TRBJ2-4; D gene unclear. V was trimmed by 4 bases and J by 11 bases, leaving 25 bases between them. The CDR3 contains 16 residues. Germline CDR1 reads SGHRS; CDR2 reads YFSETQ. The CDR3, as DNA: TGCGCCAGCAGCCTCGGCGCCAGCGTGGGTTTCGAGGTTCAGTACTTC. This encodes CASSLGASVGFEVQYF.

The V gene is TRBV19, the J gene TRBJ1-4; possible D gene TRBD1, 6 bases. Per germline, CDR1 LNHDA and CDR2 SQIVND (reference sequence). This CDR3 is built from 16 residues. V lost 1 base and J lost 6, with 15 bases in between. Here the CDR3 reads CASSIGDRPLYEKLFF. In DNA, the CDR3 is TGTGCCAGTAGTATAGGAGACAGGCCCCTTTATGAAAAACTGTTTTTT.

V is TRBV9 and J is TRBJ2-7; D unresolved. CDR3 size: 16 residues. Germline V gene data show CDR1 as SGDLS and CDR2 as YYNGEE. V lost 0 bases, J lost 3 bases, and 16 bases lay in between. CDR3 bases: TGTGCCAGCAGCGTAGGATCAGCAGGACCCTTCTACGAGCAGTACTTC. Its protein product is CASSVGSAGPFYEQYF.

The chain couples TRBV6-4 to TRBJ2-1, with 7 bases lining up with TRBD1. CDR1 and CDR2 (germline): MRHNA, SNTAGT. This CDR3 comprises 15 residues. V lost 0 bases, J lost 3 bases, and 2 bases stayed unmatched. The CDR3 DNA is TGTGCCAGCAGTGACTCGACAGGGAACTACAATGAGCAGTTCTTC. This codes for CASSDSTGNYNEQFF.

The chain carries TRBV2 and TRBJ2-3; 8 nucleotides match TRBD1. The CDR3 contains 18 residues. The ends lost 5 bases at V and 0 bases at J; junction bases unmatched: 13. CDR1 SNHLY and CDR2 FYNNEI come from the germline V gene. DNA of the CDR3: TGTGCCAGCAGTCCAAGGAAAATACAGGGGGAGAGCACAGATACGCAGTATTTT. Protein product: CASSPRKIQGESTDTQYF.

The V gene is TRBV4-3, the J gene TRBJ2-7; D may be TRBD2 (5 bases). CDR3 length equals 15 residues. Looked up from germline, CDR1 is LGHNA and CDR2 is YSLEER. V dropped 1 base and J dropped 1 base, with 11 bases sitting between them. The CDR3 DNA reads TGCGCCAGCAGCCAAGGTCGGGGAGAATCCTACGAGCAGTACTTC. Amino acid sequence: CASSQGRGESYEQYF.

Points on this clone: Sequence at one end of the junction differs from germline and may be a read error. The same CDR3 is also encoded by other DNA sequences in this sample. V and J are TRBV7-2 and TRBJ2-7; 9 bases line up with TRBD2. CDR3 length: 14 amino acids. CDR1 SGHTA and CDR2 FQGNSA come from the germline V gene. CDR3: CASSLGTSAYEQYF. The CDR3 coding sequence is TGTGCCAGCAGCTTAGGGACTAGCGCCTACGAGCAGTATTTC.

The CDR3 DNA reads as TGCGCCAGCAGCTTGGGGGGCCCTTGGAGCCCCCTGAACACTGAAGCTTTCTTT. Translating it yields CASSLGGPWSPLNTEAFF. V and J are TRBV5-1 and TRBJ1-1; TRBD1 might be the D (5 bases). The CDR3 sequence is 18 residues long. CDR1 SGHRS and CDR2 YFSETQ come from the germline V gene. With 0 bases removed from V and 0 bases from J, the gap between germline ends came to 18 bases.

The CDR3 DNA follows: TGTGCCAGCAGTGACAGGGCAACTAATGAAAAACTGTTTTTT. Its translation is CASSDRATNEKLFF. The chain has TRBV25-1 and TRBJ1-4, with a tentative D call TRBD1 (5 bases). The germline V and J ends were trimmed by 3 bases and 0 bases, with 5 bases remaining between them. Germline assignment: CDR1 MGHDK and CDR2 SYGVNS. The CDR3 is made up of 14 amino acids.

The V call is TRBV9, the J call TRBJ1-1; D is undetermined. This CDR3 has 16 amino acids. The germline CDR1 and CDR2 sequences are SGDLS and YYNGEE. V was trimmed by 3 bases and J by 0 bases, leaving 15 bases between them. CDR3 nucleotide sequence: TGTGCCAGCAGCGACCACCCTGCGGAGATGAACACTGAAGCTTTCTTT. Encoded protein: CASSDHPAEMNTEAFF.